This entry describes one TCR beta chain. CD45RO-negative, CCR7-selected cells formed the naive CD8 fraction, which excluded terminally differentiated effector memory CD45RA+ cells. The method was immunoSEQ multiplex PCR; TCRdb's version includes in-frame clones alone and lacks a portion of them. Here the sample spans some 2,100,000 clones, about 92% being singletons. The data stem from a study of shared clonotypes between healthy human individuals. About the research overall: Per donor, three plates held CD4 naive cells, three held CD4 memory, two held CD8 naive and one held CD8 memory.

The TCR was taken from a man between 18 and 29 years old in good health. Some clones in this sample may be carry-over from other donors' samples. What was sequenced was naive CD8+ T cells from PBMCs.

CDR3 in amino acids: CASSSELTPFETQYF. Written as DNA, the CDR3 is TGTGCCAGCAGTTCTGAGTTGACTCCCTTCGAGACCCAGTACTTC. The chain is built from TRBV6-6 and TRBJ2-5, with D unclear. Trimming removed 4 bases at V and 5 bases at J, with 17 bases between. CDR1 MNHNY and CDR2 SVGAGI come from the germline V gene (reference sequence). The CDR3 extends over 15 amino acids.